Shown below are 12 T cell receptor beta chains from a single sample sequenced in a study of radiotherapy plus CTLA-4 blockade in lung cancer (dated 2018 in TCRdb). The library was generated by the immunoSEQ multiplex PCR assay. TCRdb retrieved this table from immuneACCESS and kept in-frame rearrangements only. Not all clones are present; in checked studies, unresolved V genes account for under half, and no reason is known for the remainder. The sample table shows 60,000 to 70,000 clones, and about 80% are seen once. About 4% of the sample is taken by the ten largest. Specimen: peripheral blood, collected from a patient treated with radiotherapy plus ipilimumab. The receptors were gathered from a human donor with non-small cell lung cancer who had a partial response to radiotherapy plus ipilimumab.

The chain employs TRBV29-1 and TRBJ1-3; maybe TRBD1 (6 bases). V lost 5 bases to trimming and J lost 2 bases, with 13 bases between them. CDR1 is SQVTM and CDR2 is ANQGSEA in the germline V gene. This CDR3 is built from 14 residues. CDR3 bases: TGCAGCGTTCTCCTCGACAGGACTGGAAACACCATATATTTT. This codes for CSVLLDRTGNTIYF.

This chain links TRBV2 with TRBJ1-1; no clear D. V lost 4 bases to trimming and J lost 8 bases, with 8 bases between them. The V gene's germline CDR1 is SNHLY and CDR2 FYNNEI. CDR3 size: 11 residues. CDR3 in amino acids: CASSGVSEAFF. The CDR3 nucleotides are TGTGCCAGCAGTGGAGTTTCCGAAGCTTTCTTT. Variable domain in full (rest from reference TRBV2 and TRBJ1-1): EPEVTQTPSHQVTQMGQEVILRCVPISNHLYFYWYRQILGQKVEFLVSFYNNEISEKSEIFDDQFSVERPDGSNFTLKIRSTKLEDSAMYFCASSGVSEAFFGQGTRLTVV.

This rearrangement joins TRBV7-3 to TRBJ1-5; D is possibly TRBD1 (5 bases). Trimming stripped 5 bases from V and 5 bases from J, with 19 bases between. The CDR3 is 16 residues long. Germline values: CDR1 SGHTA, CDR2 FQGTGA. CDR3: CASSPLPTQDYQPQHF. The DNA for the CDR3 is TGTGCCAGCAGCCCCCTACCCACACAGGATTATCAGCCCCAGCATTTT. The whole variable domain, filled in from reference TRBV7-3 and TRBJ1-5, reads GAGVSQTPSNKVTEKGKYVELRCDPISGHTALYWYRQSLGQGPEFLIYFQGTGAADDSGLPNDRFFAVRPEGSVSTLKIQRTERGDSAVYLCASSPLPTQDYQPQHFGDGTRLSIL.

V and J are TRBV9 and TRBJ1-3, with D uncertain. The CDR3 loop spans 14 amino acids. CDR1 and CDR2 (germline): SGDLS, YYNGEE. Trimming stripped 0 bases from V and 4 bases from J, with 8 bases between. In DNA, the CDR3 is TGTGCCAGCAGCGTAGTAGCTAAGGGAAACACCATATATTTT. Amino acids: CASSVVAKGNTIYF.

The chain links TRBV6-5 to TRBJ1-2; 8 positions agree with TRBD1. This CDR3 has 13 residues. Per germline, CDR1 MNHEY and CDR2 SVGAGI. The V gene end was trimmed by 7 bases and the J gene end by 6 bases; junction bases not matched to a gene: 7. CDR3 sequence (DNA): TGTGCCAGCACCCCGGACAGGGCCAATGGCTACACCTTC. It specifies CASTPDRANGYTF.

The chain links TRBV6-6 to TRBJ2-3; a weak D match, TRBD2 (6 bases). The V end was cut by 2 bases, the J end by 2 bases, with 14 bases between. Germline loops: CDR1 MNHNY, CDR2 SVGAGI (reference sequence). This CDR3 comprises 16 residues. CDR3 in amino acids: CASSYRVGGLTDTQYF. CDR3 nucleotides: TGTGCCAGCAGTTACCGGGTGGGGGGACTCACAGATACGCAGTATTTT.

The J gene is TRBJ2-5, the V gene TRBV29-1; TRBD1 might be the D (5 bases). Deletions cut 3 bases from V and 5 bases from J, with 10 bases between. The germline V gene has CDR1 SQVTM and CDR2 ANQGSEA. The length of the CDR3 is 12 residues. The CDR3 loop reads CSVEPGRETQYF. CDR3 DNA sequence: TGCAGCGTTGAGCCAGGGCGGGAGACCCAGTACTTC.

The chain recombines TRBV11-3 with TRBJ2-2; D possibly corresponds to TRBD1 (6 bases). CDR3 size: 13 residues. The V and J ends lost 3 bases and 6 bases respectively, with 8 bases between them. The germline CDR1 and CDR2 sequences are SGHNT and YENEEA. The CDR3 protein is CASSFNRAGELFF. The CDR3 bases are TGTGCCAGCAGCTTTAACAGGGCCGGGGAGCTGTTTTTT.

The chain combines TRBV9 with TRBJ1-4; D unclear. This CDR3 spans 15 amino acids. Germline V gives CDR1 SGDLS, CDR2 YYNGEE. Trimming took off 1 base at V and 0 bases at J, with 7 bases between the two ends. CDR3 sequence reads: CASSVLAATNEKLFF. In nucleotides, the CDR3 is TGTGCCAGCAGCGTATTAGCGGCAACTAATGAAAAACTGTTTTTT.

The chain has TRBV11-2 and TRBJ2-1; D is undetermined. The V end lost 4 bases, the J end lost 3 bases, and 10 bases lay between the germline ends. Germline V lookup: CDR1 SGHAT, CDR2 FQNNGV. The CDR3 contains 14 residues. The CDR3 is CASSSPRGYNEQFF. In nucleotides, the CDR3 is TGTGCCAGCAGCTCCCCTCGCGGCTACAATGAGCAGTTCTTC.

The chain is built from TRBV18 and TRBJ2-1, with TRBD2 matching 9 bases. The CDR3 covers 14 residues. Germline trimming cut 3 bases from V and 7 bases from J; bases unmatched to any gene: 4. In germline, CDR1 is KGHSH, CDR2 LQKENI. CDR3 region: CASSPSGSVNEQFF. CDR3 nucleotides: TGTGCCAGCTCACCTAGCGGGAGTGTGAATGAGCAGTTCTTC.

The chain employs TRBV11-3 and TRBJ2-7; 7 bases are a match to TRBD1. Germline V gene lookup returns CDR1 SGHNT and CDR2 YENEEA. The CDR3 covers 14 residues. Trimming removed 4 bases from V and 9 bases from J; junction bases left unmatched: 12. CDR3 loop: CASSSSRDRPRQYF. In nucleotides, the CDR3 is TGTGCCAGCAGCTCGTCACGGGACAGACCTCGGCAGTACTTC.